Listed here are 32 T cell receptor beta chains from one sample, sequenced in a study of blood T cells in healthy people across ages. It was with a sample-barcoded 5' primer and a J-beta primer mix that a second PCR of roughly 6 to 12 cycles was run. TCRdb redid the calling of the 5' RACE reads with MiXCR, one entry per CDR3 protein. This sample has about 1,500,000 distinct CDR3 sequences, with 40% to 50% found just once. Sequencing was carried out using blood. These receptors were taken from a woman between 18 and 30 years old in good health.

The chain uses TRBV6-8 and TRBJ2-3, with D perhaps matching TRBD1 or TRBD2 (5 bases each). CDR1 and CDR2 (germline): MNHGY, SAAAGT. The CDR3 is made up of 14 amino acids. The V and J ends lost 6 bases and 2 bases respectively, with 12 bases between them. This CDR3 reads CASSRDHNTDTQYF. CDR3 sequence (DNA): TGTGCCAGCAGCCGGGACCACAACACAGATACGCAGTATTTT.

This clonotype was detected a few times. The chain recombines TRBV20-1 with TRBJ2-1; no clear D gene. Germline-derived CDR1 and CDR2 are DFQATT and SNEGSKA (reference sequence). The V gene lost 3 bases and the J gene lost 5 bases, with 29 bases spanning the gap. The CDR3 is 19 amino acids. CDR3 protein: CSASGNWVASTLTHNEQFF. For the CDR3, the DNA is TGCAGTGCTAGTGGGAATTGGGTAGCCTCGACATTAACCCACAATGAGCAGTTCTTC.

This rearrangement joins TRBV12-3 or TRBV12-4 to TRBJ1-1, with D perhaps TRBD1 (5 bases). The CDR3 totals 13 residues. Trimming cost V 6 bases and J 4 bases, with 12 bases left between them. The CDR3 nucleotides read TGTGCCAGCAGCGCGACAGTGAGCACTGAAGCTTTCTTT. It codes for CASSATVSTEAFF.

In DNA form, the CDR3 reads TGTGCCAGCAGTACAGAAGGGGGAGAAGAGACCCAGTACTTC. Protein: CASSTEGGEETQYF. The rearrangement joins TRBV27 to TRBJ2-5; a weak D match, TRBD1 (6 bases). Germline CDR1 is MNHEY and CDR2 is SMNVEV (reference sequence). Trimming took off 5 bases at V and 3 bases at J, with 13 bases between the two ends. The CDR3 totals 14 residues.

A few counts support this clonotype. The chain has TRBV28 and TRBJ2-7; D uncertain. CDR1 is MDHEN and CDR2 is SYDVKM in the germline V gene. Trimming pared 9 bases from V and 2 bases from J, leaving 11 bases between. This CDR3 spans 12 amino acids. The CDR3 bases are TGTGCCAGGGAACCCACAGCCTACGAGCAGTACTTC. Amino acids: CAREPTAYEQYF. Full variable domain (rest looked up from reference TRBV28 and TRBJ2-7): DVKVTQSSRYLVKRTGEKVFLECVQDMDHENMFWYRQDPGLGLRLIYFSYDVKMKEKGDIPEGYSVSREKKERFSLILESASTNQTSMYLCAREPTAYEQYFGPGTRLTVT.

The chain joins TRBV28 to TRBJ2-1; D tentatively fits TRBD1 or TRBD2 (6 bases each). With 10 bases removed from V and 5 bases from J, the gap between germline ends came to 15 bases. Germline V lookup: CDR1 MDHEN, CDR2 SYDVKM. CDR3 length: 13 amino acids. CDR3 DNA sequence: TGTGCCACCATAGAGGGGGGAGACAATGAGCAGTTCTTC. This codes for CATIEGGDNEQFF. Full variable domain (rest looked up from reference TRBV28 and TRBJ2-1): DVKVTQSSRYLVKRTGEKVFLECVQDMDHENMFWYRQDPGLGLRLIYFSYDVKMKEKGDIPEGYSVSREKKERFSLILESASTNQTSMYLCATIEGGDNEQFFGPGTRLTVL.

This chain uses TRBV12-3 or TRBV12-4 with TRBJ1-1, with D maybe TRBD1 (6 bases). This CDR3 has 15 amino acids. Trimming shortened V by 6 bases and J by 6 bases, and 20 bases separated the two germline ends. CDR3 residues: CASSPGVGRGSEAFF. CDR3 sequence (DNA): TGTGCCAGCAGCCCCGGGGTGGGGAGGGGGTCTGAAGCTTTCTTT.

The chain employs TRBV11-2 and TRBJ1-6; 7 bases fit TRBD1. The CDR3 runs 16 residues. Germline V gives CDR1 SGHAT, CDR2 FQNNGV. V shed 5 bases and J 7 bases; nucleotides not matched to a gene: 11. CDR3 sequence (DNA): TGTGCCAGCAGCCTACGGACAGGTGCTGTGAATTCACCCCTCCACTTT. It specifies CASSLRTGAVNSPLHF. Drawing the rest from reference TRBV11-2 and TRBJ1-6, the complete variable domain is EAGVAQSPRYKIIEKRQSVAFWCNPISGHATLYWYQQILGQGPKLLIQFQNNGVVDDSQLPKDRFSAERLKGVDSTLKIQPAKLEDSAVYLCASSLRTGAVNSPLHFGNGTRLTVT.

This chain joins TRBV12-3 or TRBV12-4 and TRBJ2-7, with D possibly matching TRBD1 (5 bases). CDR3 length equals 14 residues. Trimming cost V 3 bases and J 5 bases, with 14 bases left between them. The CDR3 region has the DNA TGTGCCAGCAGTTTTAGGCAGGGTGTCGACGAGCAGTACTTC. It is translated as CASSFRQGVDEQYF.

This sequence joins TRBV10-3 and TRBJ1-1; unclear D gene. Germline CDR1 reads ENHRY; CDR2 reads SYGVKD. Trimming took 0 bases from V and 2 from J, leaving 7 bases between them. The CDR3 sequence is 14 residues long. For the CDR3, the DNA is TGTGCCATCAGTGAGTCGAATTACAACACTGAAGCTTTCTTT. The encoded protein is CAISESNYNTEAFF.

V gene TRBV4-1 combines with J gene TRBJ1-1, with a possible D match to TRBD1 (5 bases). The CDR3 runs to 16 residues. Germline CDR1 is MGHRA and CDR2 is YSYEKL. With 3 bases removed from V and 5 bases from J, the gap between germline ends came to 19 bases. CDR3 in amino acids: CASSQGVGARTTEAFF. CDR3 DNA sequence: TGCGCCAGCAGCCAGGGGGTTGGGGCTCGGACAACTGAAGCTTTCTTT.

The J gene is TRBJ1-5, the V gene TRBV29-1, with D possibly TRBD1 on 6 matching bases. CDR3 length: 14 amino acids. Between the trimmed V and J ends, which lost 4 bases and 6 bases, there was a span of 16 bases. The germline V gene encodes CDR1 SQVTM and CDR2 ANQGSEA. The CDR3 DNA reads TGCAGCGTTGGAGGGGGATTGGGAGGTCAGCCCCAGCATTTT. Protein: CSVGGGLGGQPQHF.

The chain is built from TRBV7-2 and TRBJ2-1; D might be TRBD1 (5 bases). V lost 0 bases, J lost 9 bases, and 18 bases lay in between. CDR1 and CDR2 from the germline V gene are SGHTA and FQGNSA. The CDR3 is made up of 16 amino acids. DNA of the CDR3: TGTGCCAGCAGCTTAGCCACCCAGGGCCCGGTAGTTGAGCAGTTCTTC. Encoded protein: CASSLATQGPVVEQFF.

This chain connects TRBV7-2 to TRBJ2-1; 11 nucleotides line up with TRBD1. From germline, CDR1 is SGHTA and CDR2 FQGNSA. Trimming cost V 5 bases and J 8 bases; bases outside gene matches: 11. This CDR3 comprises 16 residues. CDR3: CASSPSPDRGHDEQFF. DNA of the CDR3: TGTGCCAGCAGCCCCTCGCCGGACAGGGGGCACGATGAGCAGTTCTTC.

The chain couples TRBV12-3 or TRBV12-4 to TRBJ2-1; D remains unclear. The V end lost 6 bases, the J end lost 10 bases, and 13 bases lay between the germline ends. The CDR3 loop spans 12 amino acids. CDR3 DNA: TGTGCCAGCAGCTACAGATACTACGAGCAGTTCTTC. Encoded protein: CASSYRYYEQFF.

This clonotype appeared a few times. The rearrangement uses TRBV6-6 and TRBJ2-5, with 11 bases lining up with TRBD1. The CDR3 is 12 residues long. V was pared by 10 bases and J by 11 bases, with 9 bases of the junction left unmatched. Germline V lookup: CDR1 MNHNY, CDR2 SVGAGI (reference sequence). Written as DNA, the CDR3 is TGTGCCACCGGACAGGGGGCAGTTGAGCAGTACTTC. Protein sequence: CATGQGAVEQYF.

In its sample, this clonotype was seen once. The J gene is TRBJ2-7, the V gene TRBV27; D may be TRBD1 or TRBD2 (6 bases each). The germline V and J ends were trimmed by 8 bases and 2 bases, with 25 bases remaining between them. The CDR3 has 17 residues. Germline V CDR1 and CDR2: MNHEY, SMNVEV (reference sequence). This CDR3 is CASLPRWGQGRTYEQYF. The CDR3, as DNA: TGTGCCAGCCTTCCAAGGTGGGGGCAGGGGAGGACCTACGAGCAGTACTTC.

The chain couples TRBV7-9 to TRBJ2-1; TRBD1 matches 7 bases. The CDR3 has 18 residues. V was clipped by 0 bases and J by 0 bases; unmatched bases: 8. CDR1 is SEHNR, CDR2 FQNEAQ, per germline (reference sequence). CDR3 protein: CASSLALSWDSSYNEQFF. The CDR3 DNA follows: TGTGCCAGCAGCTTAGCGCTGAGTTGGGACAGCTCCTACAATGAGCAGTTCTTC. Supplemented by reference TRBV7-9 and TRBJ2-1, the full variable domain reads DTGVSQNPRHKITKRGQNVTFRCDPISEHNRLYWYRQTLGQGPEFLTYFQNEAQLEKSRLLSDRFSAERPKGSFSTLEIQRTEQGDSAMYLCASSLALSWDSSYNEQFFGPGTRLTVL.

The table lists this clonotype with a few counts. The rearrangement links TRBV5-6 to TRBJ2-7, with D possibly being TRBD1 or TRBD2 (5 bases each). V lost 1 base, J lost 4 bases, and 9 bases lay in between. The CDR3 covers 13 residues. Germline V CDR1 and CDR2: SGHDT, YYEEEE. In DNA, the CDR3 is TGTGCCAGCAGCTTGTTAGGGGAGTACGAGCAGTACTTC. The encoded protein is CASSLLGEYEQYF.

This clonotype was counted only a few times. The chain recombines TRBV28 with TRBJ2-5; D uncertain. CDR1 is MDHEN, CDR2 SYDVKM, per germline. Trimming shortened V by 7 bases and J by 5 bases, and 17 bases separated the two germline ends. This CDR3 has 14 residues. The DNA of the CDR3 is TGTGCCAGCACCCTTCTCCGGGCGAGGGAGACCCAGTACTTC. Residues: CASTLLRARETQYF. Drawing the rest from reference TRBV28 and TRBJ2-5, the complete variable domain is DVKVTQSSRYLVKRTGEKVFLECVQDMDHENMFWYRQDPGLGLRLIYFSYDVKMKEKGDIPEGYSVSREKKERFSLILESASTNQTSMYLCASTLLRARETQYFGPGTRLLVL.

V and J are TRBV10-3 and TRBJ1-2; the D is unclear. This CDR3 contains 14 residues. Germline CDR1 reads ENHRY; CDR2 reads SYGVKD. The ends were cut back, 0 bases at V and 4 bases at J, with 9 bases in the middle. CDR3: CAISESSSFYGYTF. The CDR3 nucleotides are TGTGCCATCAGTGAGTCTAGCAGCTTCTATGGCTACACCTTC.

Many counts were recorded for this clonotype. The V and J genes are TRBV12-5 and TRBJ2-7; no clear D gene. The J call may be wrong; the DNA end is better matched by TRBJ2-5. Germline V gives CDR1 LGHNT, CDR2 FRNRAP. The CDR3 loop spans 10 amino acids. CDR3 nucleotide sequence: TGTGCTAGTGAGGGTGAGACCCAGTACTTC. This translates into CASEGETQYF.

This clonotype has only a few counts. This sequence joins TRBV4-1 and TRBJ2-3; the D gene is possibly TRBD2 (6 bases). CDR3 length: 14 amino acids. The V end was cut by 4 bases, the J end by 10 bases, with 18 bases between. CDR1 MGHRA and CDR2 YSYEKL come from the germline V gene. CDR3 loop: CASSPADSTGAQYF. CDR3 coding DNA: TGCGCCAGCAGCCCTGCCGACTCCACGGGGGCGCAGTATTTT.

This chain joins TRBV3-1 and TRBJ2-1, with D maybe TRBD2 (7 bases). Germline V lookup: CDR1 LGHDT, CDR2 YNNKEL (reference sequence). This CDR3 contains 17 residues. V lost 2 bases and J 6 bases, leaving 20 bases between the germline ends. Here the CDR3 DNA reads TGTGCCAGCAGCCAAAACCTAGGGGGAGCGGGGCTCAATGAGCAGTTCTTC. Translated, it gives CASSQNLGGAGLNEQFF.

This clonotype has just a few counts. CDR3 nucleotides: TGCAGTGCTCGGACGCTAGCGGGGGGGCGGAACTTCGAAGAGACCCAGTACTTC. Translating gives CSARTLAGGRNFEETQYF. The V gene is TRBV20-1, the J gene TRBJ2-5; 12 nucleotides agree with TRBD2. The germline gives CDR1 DFQATT, CDR2 SNEGSKA (reference sequence). The V gene end was trimmed by 5 bases and the J gene end by 3 bases; junction bases not matched to a gene: 16. CDR3 size: 18 residues.

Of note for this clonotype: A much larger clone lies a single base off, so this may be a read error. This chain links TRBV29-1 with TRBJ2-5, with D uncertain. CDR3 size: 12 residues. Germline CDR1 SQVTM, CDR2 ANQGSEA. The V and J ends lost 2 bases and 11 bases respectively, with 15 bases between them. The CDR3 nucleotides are TGCAGCGTTGAACGGCTTACAAATGAGCAGTACTTC. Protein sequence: CSVERLTNEQYF.

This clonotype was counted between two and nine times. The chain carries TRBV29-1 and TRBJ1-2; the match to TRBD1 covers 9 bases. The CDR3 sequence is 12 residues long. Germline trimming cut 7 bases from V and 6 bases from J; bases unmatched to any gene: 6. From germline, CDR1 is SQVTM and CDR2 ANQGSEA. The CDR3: CSAKGQGDGYTF. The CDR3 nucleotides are TGCAGCGCCAAGGGACAGGGTGATGGCTACACCTTC.

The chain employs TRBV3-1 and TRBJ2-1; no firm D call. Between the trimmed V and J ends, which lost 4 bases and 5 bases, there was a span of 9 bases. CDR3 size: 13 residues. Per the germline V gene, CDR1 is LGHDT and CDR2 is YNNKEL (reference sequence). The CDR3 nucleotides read TGTGCCAGCAGCCCCCACAGCCACAATGAGCAGTTCTTC. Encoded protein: CASSPHSHNEQFF.

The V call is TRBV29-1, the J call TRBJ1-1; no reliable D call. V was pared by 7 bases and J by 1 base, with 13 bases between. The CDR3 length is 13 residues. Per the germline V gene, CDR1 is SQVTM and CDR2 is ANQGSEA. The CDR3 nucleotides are TGCAGCGCAGGACCCGGGAAGAACACTGAAGCTTTCTTT. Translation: CSAGPGKNTEAFF. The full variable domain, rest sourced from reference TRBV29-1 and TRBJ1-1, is SAVISQKPSRDICQRGTSLTIQCQVDSQVTMMFWYRQQPGQSLTLIATANQGSEATYESGFVIDKFPISRPNLTFSTLTVSNMSPEDSSIYLCSAGPGKNTEAFFGQGTRLTVV.

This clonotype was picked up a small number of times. CDR3 protein: CAATAGTGHRDEQYF. CDR3 nucleotide sequence: TGTGCGGCTACGGCCGGGACAGGGCATCGCGATGAGCAGTACTTC. J is TRBJ2-7 and V is TRBV10-3; 9 bases fit TRBD1. Germline V gene lookup returns CDR1 ENHRY and CDR2 SYGVKD. The CDR3 sequence is 15 residues long.

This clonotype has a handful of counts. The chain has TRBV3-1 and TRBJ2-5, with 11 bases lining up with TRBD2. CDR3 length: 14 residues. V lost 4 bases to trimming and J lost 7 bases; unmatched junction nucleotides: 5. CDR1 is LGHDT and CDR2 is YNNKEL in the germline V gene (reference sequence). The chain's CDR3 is CASSPLTSGGTQYF. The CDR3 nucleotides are TGTGCCAGCAGCCCCCTAACTAGCGGGGGGACCCAGTACTTC.

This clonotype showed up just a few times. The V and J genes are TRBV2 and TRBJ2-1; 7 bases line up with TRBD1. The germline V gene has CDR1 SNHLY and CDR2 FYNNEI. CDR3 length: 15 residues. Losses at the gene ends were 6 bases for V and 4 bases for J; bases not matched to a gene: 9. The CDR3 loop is CASSQDRFEYNEQFF. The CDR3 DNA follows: TGTGCCAGCAGCCAGGACAGGTTTGAATACAATGAGCAGTTCTTC.